What follows are 12 T cell receptor beta chains derived from one specimen sequenced in a study of T cells after posttransplantation cyclophosphamide. Data came from immunoSEQ multiplex PCR; TCRdb stores just in-frame clones and leaves some out. The repertoire includes tens of thousands of clones, 73% of them detected once, and approximately 0.59% sits in the top ten. The sample was memory CD4+ T cells sorted from PBMCs. These TCRs come from a woman aged 55-75 years in good health, CMV-negative, and a related stem cell transplant donor.

The chain combines TRBV6-6 with TRBJ2-4; D is uncertain. The germline CDR1 and CDR2 sequences are MNHNY and SVGAGI (reference sequence). There are 14 residues in the CDR3. V was pared by 7 bases and J by 0 bases, with 10 bases between. CDR3 sequence: CASNIFLAKNIQYF. The CDR3, as DNA: TGTGCCAGCAACATTTTTCTAGCCAAAAACATTCAGTACTTC.

The V and J genes are TRBV28 and TRBJ1-5; 7 bases fit TRBD1. The V gene's germline CDR1 is MDHEN and CDR2 SYDVKM. Trimming at V came to 10 bases and at J to 2 bases, leaving 17 bases not matched to a gene. The CDR3 has 17 amino acids. Written as DNA, the CDR3 is TGTGCCACCGGACAGGAGATTATTCTAAAGGGCAATCAGCCCCAGCATTTT. This encodes CATGQEIILKGNQPQHF.

This clone was counted between two and nine times. The genes are TRBV7-9 and TRBJ1-1; 8 bases align to TRBD1. In germline, CDR1 is SEHNR, CDR2 FQNEAQ (reference sequence). V trimming: 0 bases; J trimming: 1 base; junction bases outside the gene matches: 1. The length of the CDR3 is 15 residues. DNA for the CDR3: TGTGCCAGCAGCTTAGCAGGGACAGGGAACACTGAAGCTTTCTTT. It specifies CASSLAGTGNTEAFF. The full variable domain, rest sourced from reference TRBV7-9 and TRBJ1-1, is DTGVSQNPRHKITKRGQNVTFRCDPISEHNRLYWYRQTLGQGPEFLTYFQNEAQLEKSRLLSDRFSAERPKGSFSTLEIQRTEQGDSAMYLCASSLAGTGNTEAFFGQGTRLTVV.

This clone appeared a single time. The gene calls are TRBV5-1 and TRBJ2-1, with TRBD1 as a possible D gene (6 bases). The CDR3 extends over 16 amino acids. From germline, CDR1 is SGHRS and CDR2 YFSETQ. The ends were cut back, 2 bases at V and 4 bases at J, with 16 bases in the middle. CDR3 bases: TGCGCCAGCAGCTTCGGTAAACAGGGCGTTTACAATGAGCAGTTCTTC. It translates to CASSFGKQGVYNEQFF.

The rearrangement links TRBV19 to TRBJ1-5; 7 nucleotides agree with TRBD1. Looked up from germline, CDR1 is LNHDA and CDR2 is SQIVND (reference sequence). V was clipped by 5 bases and J by 5 bases; unmatched bases: 9. The CDR3 is made up of 15 amino acids. CDR3 bases: TGTGCCAGTAGTGTGGACAGGAGGCGTGATCAGCCCCAGCATTTT. Its translation is CASSVDRRRDQPQHF.

The table lists this clone with a count of one. The chain employs TRBV14 and TRBJ2-3, with TRBD2 identical over 7 bases. The trim removed 4 bases at V and 0 bases at J, leaving 7 bases unmatched. This CDR3 spans 16 amino acids. Germline lookup yields CDR1 SGHDN and CDR2 FVKESK. This CDR3 is CASSLRPGGSTDTQYF. The CDR3 DNA sequence: TGTGCCAGCAGCCTACGACCGGGGGGTAGCACAGATACGCAGTATTTT.

The chain recombines TRBV7-2 with TRBJ1-6; D possibly corresponds to TRBD1 (5 bases). The V gene's germline CDR1 is SGHTA and CDR2 FQGNSA. The length of the CDR3 is 16 residues. V lost 1 base to trimming and J lost 7 bases, with 14 bases between them. The CDR3 DNA sequence: TGTGCCAGCAGCTTAGATCGTCCGGGGGGGAATTCACCCCTCCACTTT. Encoded protein: CASSLDRPGGNSPLHF.

The CDR3 sequence is CASSIYAGGTEAFF. As DNA, the CDR3 is TGTGCCAGCAGTATATACGCAGGGGGCACTGAAGCTTTCTTT. The chain carries TRBV28 and TRBJ1-1; 7 positions agree with TRBD1. CDR3 length equals 14 residues. Per the germline V gene, CDR1 is MDHEN and CDR2 is SYDVKM. Trimming took 5 bases from V and 4 from J; bases not matched to a gene: 7. Full variable domain (outside the CDR3, taken from reference TRBV28 and TRBJ1-1): DVKVTQSSRYLVKRTGEKVFLECVQDMDHENMFWYRQDPGLGLRLIYFSYDVKMKEKGDIPEGYSVSREKKERFSLILESASTNQTSMYLCASSIYAGGTEAFFGQGTRLTVV.

The genes are TRBV6-6 and TRBJ1-1, with D hard to call. The V gene lost 6 bases and the J gene lost 7 bases, with 12 bases spanning the gap. Germline V gene lookup returns CDR1 MNHNY and CDR2 SVGAGI (reference sequence). This CDR3 has 12 amino acids. CDR3 DNA: TGTGCCAGCAGACGCTCGGAGCTTGAAGCTTTCTTT. Its translation is CASRRSELEAFF.

The sample holds a few counts of this clone. The chain joins TRBV5-5 to TRBJ1-6; TRBD1 matches 9 bases. Germline V CDR1 and CDR2: SGHKS, YYEKEE (reference sequence). The CDR3 sequence is 14 residues long. Trimming removed 2 bases from V and 7 bases from J; junction bases left unmatched: 1. The CDR3 reads CASSFGTGNSPLHF. CDR3 sequence (DNA): TGTGCCAGCAGCTTCGGGACAGGGAATTCACCCCTCCACTTT. Full variable domain (remainder filled in from reference TRBV5-5 and TRBJ1-6): DAGVTQSPTHLIKTRGQQVTLRCSPISGHKSVSWYQQVLGQGPQFIFQYYEKEERGRGNFPDRFSARQFPNYSSELNVNALLLGDSALYLCASSFGTGNSPLHFGNGTRLTVT.

The V and J genes are TRBV30 and TRBJ1-2, with 9 nucleotides matching TRBD1. The germline V gene has CDR1 GTSNPN and CDR2 SVGIG (reference sequence). This CDR3 region has 15 residues. After removal of 4 bases from V and 6 bases from J, the junction contained 12 bases not matched to a gene. This CDR3 reads CAWNPWGQGGNGYTF. The CDR3 DNA sequence: TGTGCCTGGAACCCCTGGGGACAGGGAGGTAATGGCTACACCTTC.

V and J are TRBV5-5 and TRBJ2-5, with D unresolved. Germline values: CDR1 SGHKS, CDR2 YYEKEE (reference sequence). The V and J ends lost 0 bases and 2 bases respectively, with 8 bases between them. CDR3 size: 14 residues. Here the CDR3 DNA reads TGTGCCAGCAGCTTGGCCCCAGGTCAAGAGACCCAGTACTTC. Protein: CASSLAPGQETQYF.